The clone carrying this T cell receptor (beta chain) was observed a single time. These data are taken from a study of blood T cell repertoires in COVID-19. Across the study: PBMCs, B-cell-depleted T cells, or T cells were the source of the cDNA or gDNA that made up the material.

Assay used: immunoSEQ multiplex PCR; TCRdb lists only in-frame clones, some missing. Among some 58,000 clones listed, 65% to 90% were seen once. Seattle patients were enrolled while actively infected and followed longitudinally. The sequence was obtained from a man aged 50-60 years with COVID-19, enrolled during active disease. Input material: peripheral blood.

CDR3: CASSLSGRARHYEQYF. CDR3 DNA sequence: TGTGCCAGCAGTTTATCCGGGAGGGCGAGGCACTACGAGCAGTACTTC. The chain has TRBV27 and TRBJ2-7; 8 bases map to TRBD2. This CDR3 is built from 16 residues. Germline V lookup: CDR1 MNHEY, CDR2 SMNVEV (reference sequence). The V and J ends lost 0 bases and 3 bases, in that order; junction bases with no gene match: 7.